Given below is one T cell receptor (beta chain) in context. Its binding antigen is unknown. Base qualities are missing; no much larger clone stands one base away. Via the germline V gene, CDR1 is SGHAT and CDR2 FQNNGV. The CDR3 sequence holds 17 residues, the cysteine and phenylalanine included. The sequence is cut down to CDR3 DNA, 51 bases in frame from base 1. Trimming accounts for 4 bases at V and 10 bases at J, while the number of junction bases matched to no gene is 10. This sample is drawn from a study of blood T cells in healthy people across ages (dated by TCRdb to between 2014 and 2017). Regarding the study in general: In model experiments, template switching captured roughly one uniquely barcoded TCR beta cDNA molecule for every two T cells. To track age-related changes in TCR beta repertoire diversity, the study relied on deep sequencing normalized with unique cDNA molecular identifiers. The donors were divided into four age groups: young (average around 15 years), middle-aged (approximately 42), aged (about 62) and long-lived (about 84). To avoid experimental bias, donors of different ages were spread randomly across the sequencing lanes. Two additional independent replicas of 1 million unique cDNA reads from the same blood draw were analyzed for two donors (one aged 18 to 30 and one aged 80 or older). Findings and caveats that apply to the study as a whole: Because the CMV infection status of the donors was unknown, age-related changes in expanded clonotypes may potentially have been confounded. As age increased, observed TCR beta diversity per million T cells dropped in a roughly linear way, and a significant reduction was already evident by age about 36. Compared with the aged group, the long-lived group had more naive CD4+ T cells, fewer expanded clones and increased TCR diversity, suggesting age selection. Total diversity estimates from one million sequenced T cells were considered lower bounds and underestimates. The percentage of naive T cells measured by flow cytometry correlated strongly with observed TCR beta diversity. Since profiling was done on bulk unsorted PBMCs, naive and antigen-experienced compartments could not be conclusively compared.

Receptors were amplified or captured by 5' RACE. TCRdb shows the sequencer as Illumina HiSeq 2500. A second PCR of about 6 to 11 cycles was performed with a sample-barcoded 5' primer and a J-beta primer mix. Each TCR beta cDNA molecule received a unique molecular identifier from a template-switch 5' adaptor carrying 12 random nucleotides. Each sample yielded at least 2.5 million CDR3-containing paired-end reads. First-strand cDNA was synthesized from all RNA with the Mint cDNA synthesis kit, primed by a TRBC-specific oligonucleotide. All cDNA was treated with uracil-DNA glycosylase and then went through a first 18-cycle PCR with the universal primers M1SS and BC2_uni_R. From the authors' description of their analysis: For normalization, 1 million high-quality reads, each with a distinct molecular identifier, were randomly selected from each sample. Instead of being binned into consensus sequences, reads that shared molecular identifiers were thrown out. MiTCR, run with a Q25 quality threshold and the strictest error-elimination algorithm, handled CDR3 identification, clonotype clustering and error correction. A nonparametric unseen species model with Euler transformation was used to estimate a lower bound on total TCR beta diversity. TCRdb reanalyzed the raw reads on its own, using fastp at Q25 for trimming and MiXCR for clone calling, and kept in-frame beta chains. Each entry is one CDR3 protein sequence, shown with its most common DNA and genes. TCRdb, rather than the study authors, made the V and J calls. The sample data list some 1.7 million distinct CDR3 sequences, and roughly 30% of these were observed just once. Approximately 7.7% of the sample is in the top ten clones.

Donors were about 36 systemically healthy Caucasian individuals from Russia aged roughly 6 to 90 years. About 9.8 milliliters of peripheral blood were drawn from each donor into EDTA-treated Vacutainer tubes. Ficoll-Paque density-gradient centrifugation was used to isolate PBMCs, with at least 7 million obtained per sample. Total RNA, at least 5.5 micrograms per sample, was extracted from PBMCs with Trizol reagent. For every donor, flow cytometry on a PBMC aliquot measured the percentage of naive CD45RAhigh/CD27high T cells. The chain is encoded by TRBV11-2 joined to TRBJ2-1; 16 middle bases align to TRBD2. Sequenced material: blood. The receptor's source is a woman aged 25 to 39 in good health. The CDR3 here reads CASSSFLGTSGGGEQFF. The DNA sequence is given as TGTGCCAGCAGCTCCTTCTTGGGGACTAGCGGGGGGGGCGAGCAGTTCTTC.